These 24 T cell receptor beta chains originate from one sample sequenced in a study of post-analysis software for immune sequencing data. Each TCR beta cDNA library carried unique molecular identifiers. In TCRdb, the PCR reads were re-called with MiXCR into one record per CDR3 protein. The sample contains over 700,000 distinct CDR3 sequences, around 27% of which appear only once. These receptors' antigens are unknown. Study outcomes and limitations: Relative to controls, patients had several TRBV segments at higher frequency, with TRBV5-6, TRBV5-1 and TRBV20-1 among these.

Sequencing used blood. The receptors were gathered from a girl aged 5 to 17 with multiple sclerosis.

This clonotype came up many times. The V call is TRBV13, the J call TRBJ2-5; TRBD1 agrees at 9 bases. V shed 0 bases, J shed 5 bases, and the junction held 4 bases outside the gene matches. The germline V gene has CDR1 PRHDT and CDR2 FYEKMQ (reference sequence). CDR3 length: 15 amino acids. The CDR3 reads CASSLGQGAGETQYF. In DNA, the CDR3 is TGTGCCAGCAGCTTAGGACAGGGGGCTGGGGAGACCCAGTACTTC.

A few counts support this clonotype. The J gene is TRBJ2-7, the V gene TRBV4-1; 8 bases are a match to TRBD2. The V segment lost 0 bases and the J segment 4 bases; nucleotides outside the gene matches: 5. The CDR3 totals 15 residues. CDR1 is MGHRA, CDR2 YSYEKL, per germline. As DNA, the CDR3 is TGCGCCAGCAGCCAAGATTCGGCGGGGGGTTACGAGCAGTACTTC. Translating it yields CASSQDSAGGYEQYF.

The chain has TRBV20-1 and TRBJ2-3; 7 positions match TRBD2. The CDR3 is 12 residues long. Per germline, CDR1 DFQATT and CDR2 SNEGSKA (reference sequence). After removal of 7 bases from V and 1 base from J, the junction contained 2 bases not matched to a gene. CDR3 sequence: CSGLAGTDTQYF. For the CDR3, the DNA is TGCAGTGGTCTAGCGGGCACAGATACGCAGTATTTT.

In its sample, this clonotype was seen a few times. The V gene is TRBV29-1, the J gene TRBJ1-1, with D hard to call. The CDR3 length is 13 residues. Germline V CDR1 and CDR2: SQVTM, ANQGSEA. V was clipped by 4 bases and J by 0 bases, with 9 bases between them. The CDR3 region is CSVVSGVNTEAFF. DNA for the CDR3: TGCAGCGTTGTGTCTGGGGTGAACACTGAAGCTTTCTTT.

This clonotype was recorded a few times. This sequence joins TRBV20-1 and TRBJ2-5, with a tentative D call TRBD1 (6 bases). Trimming took off 5 bases at V and 2 bases at J, with 15 bases between the two ends. The CDR3 is 14 amino acids. Germline V gene data show CDR1 as DFQATT and CDR2 as SNEGSKA (reference sequence). CDR3 region: CSAVTGSIQETQYF. The CDR3 region has the DNA TGCAGTGCTGTAACAGGGAGTATACAAGAGACCCAGTACTTC.

V gene TRBV29-1 combines with J gene TRBJ2-2; possibly TRBD1 for D (5 bases). CDR1 is SQVTM and CDR2 is ANQGSEA in the germline V gene. This CDR3 contains 16 residues. The germline V and J ends were trimmed by 6 bases and 4 bases, with 21 bases remaining between them. The CDR3 sequence is CSVQTSSGQGTGELFF. CDR3 sequence (DNA): TGCAGCGTCCAAACCTCCTCAGGGCAGGGCACCGGGGAGCTGTTTTTT.

The chain combines TRBV20-1 with TRBJ1-6; no clear D. The CDR3 totals 13 residues. The ends were cut back, 2 bases at V and 9 bases at J, with 11 bases in the middle. Germline CDR1 and CDR2: DFQATT and SNEGSKA (reference sequence). CDR3 protein: CSARSSLGSPLHF. CDR3 DNA: TGCAGTGCTAGAAGTAGTTTGGGTTCACCCCTCCACTTT.

The chain couples TRBV27 to TRBJ2-3, with 11 bases identical to TRBD2. The junction had 2 bases not matched to a gene; V was cut back by 0 bases and J by 3 bases. The CDR3 runs to 16 residues. The V gene's germline CDR1 is MNHEY and CDR2 SMNVEV (reference sequence). The CDR3: CASSLSSGRGTDTQYF. CDR3 coding DNA: TGTGCCAGCAGTTTATCTAGCGGGAGGGGTACAGATACGCAGTATTTT.

This clonotype was picked up a small number of times. The rearrangement joins TRBV20-1 to TRBJ2-7; no definite D call. This CDR3 has 11 residues. Germline V gene lookup returns CDR1 DFQATT and CDR2 SNEGSKA (reference sequence). The V end was cut by 3 bases, the J end by 4 bases, with 7 bases between. This CDR3 reads CSARVEYEQYF. CDR3 bases: TGCAGTGCTAGGGTGGAGTACGAGCAGTACTTC.

The genes are TRBV6-5 and TRBJ1-2, with TRBD1 matching 8 bases. The V segment lost 10 bases and the J segment 8 bases; nucleotides outside the gene matches: 12. In germline, CDR1 is MNHEY, CDR2 SVGAGI. This CDR3 region has 13 residues. CDR3 residues: CATEVRTGGGYTF. In nucleotides, the CDR3 is TGTGCCACCGAAGTCCGCACAGGGGGAGGCTACACCTTC.

This clonotype was found a few times. The rearrangement links TRBV4-1 to TRBJ2-1; 9 positions match TRBD1. With 6 bases clipped from V and 1 base from J, the junction kept 4 bases outside the gene matches. This CDR3 contains 15 residues. Germline values: CDR1 MGHRA, CDR2 YSYEKL. DNA for the CDR3: TGCGCCAGCAGGAACAGGGGGCTGTCCTACAATGAGCAGTTCTTC. Residues: CASRNRGLSYNEQFF.

This clonotype was detected only a few times. The chain joins TRBV12-3 or TRBV12-4 to TRBJ1-6, with TRBD1 as a possible D gene (6 bases). The CDR3 contains 14 residues. Trimming pared 7 bases from V and 9 bases from J, leaving 16 bases between. CDR3 loop: CASNPWGASSPLHF. DNA of the CDR3: TGTGCCAGCAACCCATGGGGGGCAAGTTCACCCCTCCACTTT.

The genes are TRBV20-1 and TRBJ1-1; 7 bases align to TRBD1. Trimming took 3 bases from V and 0 from J; bases not matched to a gene: 1. Germline V CDR1 and CDR2: DFQATT, SNEGSKA (reference sequence). The CDR3 contains 13 residues. Here the CDR3 reads CSARGQLNTEAFF. The DNA for the CDR3 is TGCAGTGCTAGGGGACAGCTGAACACTGAAGCTTTCTTT.

The V call is TRBV28, the J call TRBJ2-4; TRBD2 agrees at 7 bases. Germline V gene lookup returns CDR1 MDHEN and CDR2 SYDVKM. Unmatched junction bases numbered 7, after V lost 3 bases and J lost 8 bases. This CDR3 contains 14 residues. For the CDR3, the DNA is TGTGCCAGCAGTTTTCCGGCGGCGGGAGACATTCAGTACTTC. Translating it yields CASSFPAAGDIQYF.

The V call is TRBV20-1, the J call TRBJ2-3, with D possibly being TRBD1 or TRBD2 (5 bases each). Germline V gene data show CDR1 as DFQATT and CDR2 as SNEGSKA (reference sequence). The length of the CDR3 is 12 residues. Trimming took 0 bases from V and 14 from J, leaving 15 bases between them. CDR3 nucleotides: TGCAGTGCTAGAGATGATGGGTGGGGGTGGTATTTT. The encoded protein is CSARDDGWGWYF.

This clonotype was recorded a few times. The chain couples TRBV12-3 or TRBV12-4 to TRBJ1-1; the match to TRBD1 covers 11 bases. The CDR3 runs 14 residues. The V and J ends lost 6 bases and 8 bases, in that order; junction bases with no gene match: 8. CDR3 sequence reads: CASSLAGTGGEAFF. The CDR3 coding sequence is TGTGCCAGCAGCCTAGCCGGGACAGGGGGAGAAGCTTTCTTT.

The chain employs TRBV14 and TRBJ2-3, with D perhaps being TRBD1 or TRBD2 (5 bases each). The CDR3 extends over 16 amino acids. In germline, CDR1 is SGHDN, CDR2 FVKESK. Trimming left V 2 bases short and J 5 bases short, with 17 bases between. The CDR3 loop reads CASSQFGALAGDTQYF. CDR3 coding DNA: TGTGCCAGCAGCCAATTCGGGGCCTTAGCAGGAGATACGCAGTATTTT.

This clonotype appeared a few times. The chain couples TRBV10-1 to TRBJ1-1; D may be TRBD1 (5 bases). Germline CDR1 WNHNN, CDR2 SYGVQD (reference sequence). CDR3 length: 14 residues. Deletions cut 5 bases from V and 5 bases from J, with 15 bases between. CDR3 sequence: CASSLAGKDTEAFF. The CDR3 region has the DNA TGCGCCAGCAGTTTGGCAGGGAAGGATACTGAAGCTTTCTTT.

The chain combines TRBV6-5 with TRBJ1-1, with D unclear. CDR3 length: 16 amino acids. V was shortened by 2 bases and J by 0 bases, with 13 bases between the two germline ends. Germline V gives CDR1 MNHEY, CDR2 SVGAGI. The CDR3 DNA reads TGTGCCAGCAGTTACGCGGGCCCCCCCCTGAACACTGAAGCTTTCTTT. Encoded protein: CASSYAGPPLNTEAFF.

This clonotype was picked up a small number of times. The CDR3 region is CASRRGLAGDADTQYF. Here the CDR3 DNA reads TGTGCCAGCAGAAGAGGACTAGCGGGGGACGCAGATACGCAGTATTTT. The rearrangement links TRBV27 to TRBJ2-3, with 13 bases that match TRBD2. The CDR3 has 16 residues. The J segment lost 4 bases and the V segment lost 6 bases, leaving 7 bases of the junction unmatched. The V gene's germline CDR1 is MNHEY and CDR2 SMNVEV (reference sequence).

This clonotype was seen at least ten times. This chain joins TRBV18 and TRBJ2-7, with 8 positions matching TRBD1. The CDR3 runs to 15 residues. V lost 0 bases, J lost 3 bases, and 4 bases stayed unmatched. CDR1 KGHSH and CDR2 LQKENI come from the germline V gene. CDR3 amino acids: CASSPPSGQGYEQYF. CDR3 DNA: TGTGCCAGCTCACCACCGTCAGGACAGGGCTACGAGCAGTACTTC.

The genes are TRBV19 and TRBJ1-5; D remains ambiguous. CDR1 and CDR2 from the germline V gene are LNHDA and SQIVND (reference sequence). CDR3 size: 11 residues. Trimming cost V 10 bases and J 7 bases, with 11 bases left between them. As DNA, the CDR3 is TGTGCCACGGGGTTCGGCCAGCCCCAGCATTTT. It yields the protein CATGFGQPQHF.

For the CDR3, the DNA is TGTGCCACCAGCAGAGATGGACCGGGAAGCAGCTCTGGGGCCAACGTCCTGACTTTC. It yields the protein CATSRDGPGSSSGANVLTF. The chain combines TRBV15 with TRBJ2-6, with D possibly matching TRBD2 (5 bases). CDR3 length: 19 residues. In germline, CDR1 is LNHNV, CDR2 YYDKDF (reference sequence). Deletions cut 0 bases from V and 0 bases from J, with 15 bases between.

This clonotype appeared a few times. The rearrangement joins TRBV4-3 to TRBJ1-1, with 8 bases fitting TRBD1. The trim removed 0 bases at V and 6 bases at J, leaving 9 bases unmatched. This CDR3 is built from 16 residues. Per germline, CDR1 LGHNA and CDR2 YSLEER. CDR3 amino acids: CASSQEGSGGAPEAFF. CDR3 bases: TGCGCCAGCAGCCAAGAGGGATCAGGGGGCGCCCCTGAAGCTTTCTTT.